What follows are 12 T cell receptor beta chains derived from one specimen sequenced in a study of chronic HIV infection and antiretroviral therapy. TCRdb passed the 5' RACE reads through MiXCR, listing each CDR3 protein once. The table has about 38,000 distinct CDR3 sequences, roughly 8.8% seen once. Material for sequencing was peripheral blood. The source is an adult who had HIV and had not received antiretroviral therapy, or was an uninfected healthy control (not recorded which).

This clonotype was counted many times. The chain uses TRBV3-1 and TRBJ2-1, with 11 bases that match TRBD2. CDR3 length: 17 amino acids. V was clipped by 4 bases and J by 2 bases; unmatched bases: 7. Germline CDR1 is LGHDT and CDR2 is YNNKEL (reference sequence). This CDR3 reads CASSPERTSGPYNEQFF. In DNA, the CDR3 is TGTGCCAGCAGCCCCGAGAGGACTAGCGGGCCCTACAATGAGCAGTTCTTC.

This clonotype was seen ten or more times. This chain links TRBV28 with TRBJ2-7, with TRBD2 matching over 8 bases. Germline V CDR1 and CDR2: MDHEN, SYDVKM. The CDR3 sequence is 17 residues long. V gave up 1 base and J gave up 2 bases; unmatched junction bases: 10. As DNA, the CDR3 is TGTGCCAGCAGTTTATATGGGGGTAGCGGGACCACCTACGAGCAGTACTTC. Translating it yields CASSLYGGSGTTYEQYF.

The V call is TRBV4-3, the J call TRBJ2-3; 7 nucleotides align to TRBD1. Germline V gene data show CDR1 as LGHNA and CDR2 as YSLEER. This CDR3 is 15 amino acids long. J gave up 0 bases and V 6 bases, and 6 bases lay outside the gene matches. The DNA of the CDR3 is TGCGCCAGCAGTCCGACAGGGAGAAGCACAGATACGCAGTATTTT. This gives the protein CASSPTGRSTDTQYF.

The rearrangement links TRBV28 to TRBJ1-6; D perhaps matches TRBD1 (5 bases). The V and J ends lost 5 bases and 5 bases respectively, with 13 bases between them. Germline V lookup: CDR1 MDHEN, CDR2 SYDVKM. The length of the CDR3 is 15 residues. Here the CDR3 reads CASSVPGMHNSPLHF. Here the CDR3 DNA reads TGTGCCAGCAGTGTCCCAGGGATGCATAATTCACCCCTCCACTTT.

This clonotype was recorded at least ten times. The chain is built from TRBV28 and TRBJ2-1, with 10 nucleotides matching TRBD1. The CDR3 spans 16 residues. The ends lost 3 bases at V and 10 bases at J; junction bases unmatched: 12. CDR1 and CDR2 from the germline V gene are MDHEN and SYDVKM. The CDR3 loop reads CASSFLDRGRVYEQFF. The CDR3, as DNA: TGTGCCAGCAGTTTCCTCGACAGGGGGCGAGTTTACGAGCAGTTCTTC. Full variable domain (missing parts from reference TRBV28 and TRBJ2-1): DVKVTQSSRYLVKRTGEKVFLECVQDMDHENMFWYRQDPGLGLRLIYFSYDVKMKEKGDIPEGYSVSREKKERFSLILESASTNQTSMYLCASSFLDRGRVYEQFFGPGTRLTVL.

This clonotype has just a few counts. This chain links TRBV28 with TRBJ2-3, with D perhaps TRBD1 or TRBD2 (5 bases each). The V gene lost 2 bases and the J gene lost 2 bases, with 14 bases spanning the gap. This CDR3 is built from 16 residues. Germline V gives CDR1 MDHEN, CDR2 SYDVKM. In DNA, the CDR3 is TGTGCCAGCAGTTTAGAGGCCGCCGGGGCCACAGATACGCAGTATTTT. It encodes CASSLEAAGATDTQYF.

This clonotype was seen a handful of times. The rearrangement links TRBV6-2 or TRBV6-3 to TRBJ1-3; no definite D call. Germline-derived CDR1 and CDR2 are MNHEY and SVGEGT. The CDR3 is 11 residues long. V was pared by 5 bases and J by 7 bases, with 6 bases between. Here the CDR3 reads CASSGRNTIYF. The CDR3 DNA reads TGTGCCAGCAGTGGGAGGAACACCATATATTTT.

CDR3 residues: CASSLTGMNTEAFF. Here the CDR3 DNA reads TGCGCCAGCAGCTTGACTGGAATGAACACTGAAGCTTTCTTT. The rearrangement uses TRBV5-1 and TRBJ1-1; D ambiguous. The ends were cut back, 1 base at V and 0 bases at J, with 7 bases in the middle. From germline, CDR1 is SGHRS and CDR2 YFSETQ. The CDR3 is 14 residues long.

This rearrangement joins TRBV2 to TRBJ1-5; TRBD1 might be the D (5 bases). The V end lost 7 bases, the J end lost 5 bases, and 15 bases lay between the germline ends. Germline V gives CDR1 SNHLY, CDR2 FYNNEI. CDR3 length equals 14 residues. The CDR3 DNA reads as TGTGCCAGCACATCGAGGCCAGGGTATCAGCCCCAGCATTTT. It specifies CASTSRPGYQPQHF.

This clonotype was seen at least ten times. The chain joins TRBV19 to TRBJ1-2, with D possibly matching TRBD1 (5 bases). Germline CDR1 is LNHDA and CDR2 is SQIVND (reference sequence). The CDR3 consists of 15 residues. Trimming took 7 bases from V and 2 from J, leaving 17 bases between them. The DNA for the CDR3 is TGTGCCAGTATCATCTCCTCCTCAGGGAACTATGGCTACACCTTC. It is translated as CASIISSSGNYGYTF.

This clonotype was counted ten times or more. V and J are TRBV7-9 and TRBJ2-5; 7 bases fit TRBD1. Trimming removed 6 bases from V and 2 bases from J; junction bases left unmatched: 6. Germline V gene lookup returns CDR1 SEHNR and CDR2 FQNEAQ (reference sequence). This CDR3 contains 14 residues. The CDR3 here is CASSRRTGQETQYF. The CDR3 DNA sequence: TGTGCCAGCAGTCGAAGGACAGGTCAAGAGACCCAGTACTTC.

This clonotype was counted a few times. V usage is TRBV20-1 and J usage is TRBJ1-1; D not resolved. Germline values: CDR1 DFQATT, CDR2 SNEGSKA (reference sequence). The CDR3 extends over 15 amino acids. The V end lost 6 bases, the J end lost 0 bases, and 17 bases lay between the germline ends. The CDR3 sequence is CSANPPEPLNTEAFF. CDR3 nucleotide sequence: TGCAGTGCAAACCCTCCGGAACCCCTGAACACTGAAGCTTTCTTT.